Sequencing of this T cell receptor beta chain was carried out in a study of blood T cell repertoires in COVID-19 (dated by TCRdb to between 2020 and 2021). Concerning the study at large: Samples covering the acute and convalescent phases of COVID-19 were provided by collaborators in the United States, Italy and Spain. Nearly every sample came with metadata listing a de-identified subject ID, COVID-19 status, age in years and sex. The material from the prospective study consisted of cDNA or gDNA derived from T cells, B-cell-depleted T cells, or PBMCs. Where available, HLA class I and class II types were obtained from metadata supplied by the sample provider rather than from assay-based typing. The samples were drawn from two sources: the first 160 participants of the ongoing ImmuneRACE study, and 1,000 to 1,500 subjects contributed by 6 global collaborators. The repertoires were made available in a free public database intended to serve as a resource for research on the immune response to SARS-CoV-2. Subjects who had been exposed to COVID-19, were actively infected with it, or had recovered from it provided the deeply sampled blood TCRbeta repertoires that made up the dataset.

In regard to this clone: Its antigen remains unidentified. No much larger clone is present one base from it, and per-base qualities are unavailable.

TCRbeta CDR3 regions were amplified from genomic DNA by means of the immunoSEQ Assay, a bias-controlled multiplex PCR. The source study handled its data this way. Within the assay, amplification of reference gene primers was used to estimate how many nucleated cells each sample contained. To quantify the absolute abundance of each unique TCRbeta CDR3 rearrangement, sequence reads were collapsed and filtered. For each sample, productive Simpson clonality was calculated as the square root of Simpson's diversity index across productive rearrangements. TCRdb stores this immuneACCESS table with in-frame sequences only. Part of the clones is absent; in the studies checked, under half of the shortfall reflects unresolved V genes, and no reason is known for the rest. V, J and clone size are taken as reported in that table, and D and trimming were inferred from the DNA itself. Counted in this sample were approximately 240,000 clones; 75% to 85% of them appeared once. Roughly 5% of the sample comes from the top ten.

The collaborating institutions used their own protocols to collect whole blood in K2EDTA tubes. For TCRbeta analysis, collaborators shipped samples as frozen whole blood, isolated PBMCs, or DNA extracted from either of those sample types. The germline V gene sets CDR1 to SNHLY and CDR2 to FYNNEI. From cysteine to phenylalanine, the CDR3 is 13 amino acids long. Of all the DNA, just the CDR3 is kept, 39 bases in frame from base 1. V is reduced by 11 bases and J by 6 bases, leaving a spacing of 20 bases between them. Summary of the overall study and its limitations: The amount of clinical and demographic metadata varied by source and participant and was provided uncurated.

The source is a human donor in a cohort sampled during active COVID-19. The chain employs TRBV2 and TRBJ2-7; the D gene is perhaps TRBD1, from 6 matching bases. The sample consisted of peripheral blood. The nucleotide sequence reads as follows: TGTGCCGGCCTGCAGGTCAGGGGCGGCGAGCAGTACTTC. This is translated as CAGLQVRGGEQYF.